The 5 T cell receptor beta chains below were found in one sample sequenced in a study of T cells in Graves' hyperthyroidism and ophthalmopathy. Amplification yielded TCR beta CDR3 regions, with RNA transcripts as the source. HTBI primers drove first-round RT-PCR of the TCR CDR3. TCRdb processed the multiplex PCR reads anew with MiXCR; each CDR3 protein has one entry. Found here are approximately 590,000 distinct CDR3 sequences, around a sixth of them singletons; the top ten hold around 7.3%. Sequencing was done on a sample of blood. The source of these receptors is a woman in her 30s with Graves' hyperthyroidism.

This clonotype was detected a few times. A much bigger clone sits one base away, suggesting this may be a read error. V is TRBV28 and J is TRBJ1-1; no definite D call. The CDR3 length is 12 residues. Germline V lookup: CDR1 MDHEN, CDR2 SYDVKM. CDR3 region: CASTDMNTGAFF. The CDR3 DNA reads as TGTGCCAGCACCGACATGAACACTGGAGCTTTCTTT.

CDR3 in amino acids: CASSLNGIDYEQYF. The CDR3 DNA follows: TGTGCCAGCAGCTTAAACGGAATCGACTACGAGCAGTACTTC. The chain has TRBV7-9 and TRBJ2-7; D unclear. The germline V gene encodes CDR1 SEHNR and CDR2 FQNEAQ (reference sequence). CDR3 length: 14 residues. Deletions cut 2 bases from V and 3 bases from J, with 11 bases between.

This clonotype was detected many times. CDR3 DNA sequence: TGTGCCAGCAGCCCTAGCGGGGCCCTCACAGATACGCAGTATTTT. Translation: CASSPSGALTDTQYF. The chain couples TRBV7-2 to TRBJ2-3, with TRBD2 matching 9 bases. Germline V lookup: CDR1 SGHTA, CDR2 FQGNSA. The CDR3 loop spans 15 amino acids. Trimming removed 5 bases from V and 2 bases from J; junction bases left unmatched: 5.

The V call is TRBV28, the J call TRBJ2-3; 10 nucleotides match TRBD2. The CDR3 covers 17 residues. Germline-derived CDR1 and CDR2 are MDHEN and SYDVKM. The V segment lost 2 bases and the J segment 2 bases; nucleotides outside the gene matches: 7. Here the CDR3 DNA reads TGTGCCAGCAGTTTACCCGGGACTAGCGTACACACAGATACGCAGTATTTT. This codes for CASSLPGTSVHTDTQYF.

This clonotype was counted a few times. The chain is built from TRBV6-6 and TRBJ2-7; D possibly corresponds to TRBD2 (5 bases). Germline V gives CDR1 MNHNY, CDR2 SVGAGI (reference sequence). V lost 0 bases and J lost 6, with 9 bases in between. This CDR3 has 13 residues. The CDR3 region has the DNA TGTGCCAGCAGTTACTCGTGGGCGGGCGAGCAGTACTTC. Encoded protein: CASSYSWAGEQYF.